The 16 T cell receptor beta chains presented below share a single source sample, sequenced in a study of beta chain features in type 1 diabetes. Sequencing targeted expressed TCRB transcripts, as all isolated RNA had been reverse transcribed. Sequenced by immunoSEQ multiplex PCR; TCRdb stores in-frame clones only, minus some. The repertoire includes about 900,000 clones, roughly 15% of them detected once, and 0.02% to 0.025% sits in the top ten. Specimen: naive CD4+ T cells from blood. The receptor source for this set is a woman younger than 35 in good health.

This clone was counted between two and nine times. V gene TRBV6-5 combines with J gene TRBJ2-5; D is possibly TRBD1 (6 bases). The V and J ends lost 7 bases and 1 base respectively, with 16 bases between them. Germline V lookup: CDR1 MNHEY, CDR2 SVGAGI. The CDR3 runs to 15 residues. CDR3 coding DNA: TGTGCCAGCACCCAGTCCAGGGGACCCCAAGAGACCCAGTACTTC. Amino acids: CASTQSRGPQETQYF.

The chain joins TRBV28 to TRBJ2-1; 9 bases agree with TRBD2. J lost 6 bases, V lost 5 bases, and 11 bases had no gene match. The CDR3 contains 16 residues. Germline loops: CDR1 MDHEN, CDR2 SYDVKM. The CDR3 here is CASSPPTAGGINEQFF. The DNA for the CDR3 is TGTGCCAGCAGTCCACCCACGGCGGGAGGGATCAATGAGCAGTTCTTC.

The gene calls are TRBV10-3 and TRBJ2-5; TRBD2 might be the D (6 bases). This CDR3 is 16 amino acids long. CDR1 and CDR2 from the germline V gene are ENHRY and SYGVKD. Trimming removed 0 bases from V and 1 base from J, with 12 bases in between. In DNA form, the CDR3 reads TGTGCCATCAGTGAGTCCTTAGGCGGGACCCAAGAGACCCAGTACTTC. Translated, it gives CAISESLGGTQETQYF.

This clone showed up just a few times. J is TRBJ1-2 and V is TRBV9; 9 nucleotides align to TRBD1. The V gene end was trimmed by 0 bases and the J gene end by 6 bases; junction bases not matched to a gene: 6. The germline V gene has CDR1 SGDLS and CDR2 YYNGEE. The length of the CDR3 is 15 residues. The CDR3 loop reads CASSVAGTGGDGYTF. CDR3 sequence (DNA): TGTGCCAGCAGCGTAGCAGGAACAGGGGGCGATGGCTACACCTTC.

This clone was seen a few times. This sequence joins TRBV5-6 and TRBJ2-1, with D possibly TRBD1 on 6 matching bases. The germline V and J ends were trimmed by 4 bases and 4 bases, with 15 bases remaining between them. This CDR3 contains 15 residues. CDR1 is SGHDT and CDR2 is YYEEEE in the germline V gene. CDR3 sequence reads: CASSRTVTLYNEQFF. The CDR3 DNA sequence: TGTGCCAGCAGCCGGACAGTAACATTATACAATGAGCAGTTCTTC.

The rearrangement links TRBV19 to TRBJ2-7; 13 bases fit TRBD2. The CDR3 has 15 amino acids. With 5 bases clipped from V and 5 bases from J, the junction kept 6 bases outside the gene matches. Germline lookup yields CDR1 LNHDA and CDR2 SQIVND (reference sequence). The CDR3 DNA follows: TGTGCCAGTAGTCCAAGACTAGCGGGAGGTCACGAGCAGTACTTC. It specifies CASSPRLAGGHEQYF.

V and J are TRBV28 and TRBJ2-3; D unclear. The CDR3 is 15 residues long. Trimming removed 5 bases at V and 0 bases at J, with 12 bases between. In germline, CDR1 is MDHEN, CDR2 SYDVKM. In DNA form, the CDR3 reads TGTGCCAGCAGTCCTTTCGAGGCAAGCACAGATACGCAGTATTTT. Its protein product is CASSPFEASTDTQYF.

This clone turned up a few times. The J gene is TRBJ1-5, the V gene TRBV2; D might be TRBD1 (5 bases). The CDR3 is 13 amino acids. V lost 6 bases, J lost 7 bases, and 13 bases lay in between. The germline gives CDR1 SNHLY, CDR2 FYNNEI. The CDR3 here is CASRTGTGQPQHF. DNA for the CDR3: TGTGCCAGCAGGACCGGGACGGGACAGCCCCAGCATTTT.

This clone turned up a few times. The J gene is TRBJ1-2, the V gene TRBV29-1; a weak D match, TRBD1 (5 bases). Trimming removed 3 bases from V and 6 bases from J, with 17 bases in between. In germline, CDR1 is SQVTM, CDR2 ANQGSEA. The CDR3 spans 14 residues. The CDR3 DNA reads TGCAGCGTTGACCCGGCCCACCGGGGGGATGGCTACACCTTC. The encoded protein is CSVDPAHRGDGYTF.

This clone was found a few times. The chain uses TRBV5-4 and TRBJ1-4; the D gene is possibly TRBD1 (6 bases). The CDR3 contains 15 residues. The V gene lost 4 bases and the J gene lost 8 bases, with 18 bases spanning the gap. Germline V lookup: CDR1 SGHNT, CDR2 YYREEE (reference sequence). The CDR3: CASSALGGRREKLFF. DNA of the CDR3: TGTGCCAGCAGCGCCTTGGGGGGGCGACGAGAAAAACTGTTTTTT.

Here the CDR3 reads CASSADGSYEQYF. CDR3 coding DNA: TGTGCCAGCAGCGCCGACGGCTCCTACGAGCAGTACTTC. This rearrangement joins TRBV7-3 to TRBJ2-7; D gene ambiguous. The CDR3 consists of 13 residues. Trimming cost V 5 bases and J 0 bases, with 8 bases left between them. Germline CDR1 reads SGHTA; CDR2 reads FQGTGA. The whole variable domain, remainder taken from reference TRBV7-3 and TRBJ2-7, is GAGVSQTPSNKVTEKGKYVELRCDPISGHTALYWYRQSLGQGPEFLIYFQGTGAADDSGLPNDRFFAVRPEGSVSTLKIQRTERGDSAVYLCASSADGSYEQYFGPGTRLTVT.

The chain combines TRBV7-9 with TRBJ2-7; 7 bases fit TRBD2. Unmatched junction bases numbered 6, after V lost 4 bases and J lost 0 bases. The CDR3 runs to 15 residues. Germline values: CDR1 SEHNR, CDR2 FQNEAQ (reference sequence). The CDR3 spells CASSSSSGPSYEQYF. The CDR3 nucleotides are TGTGCCAGCAGCTCCAGTAGCGGGCCCTCCTACGAGCAGTACTTC.

The chain has TRBV13 and TRBJ1-2; no reliable D call. The germline V gene has CDR1 PRHDT and CDR2 FYEKMQ (reference sequence). V was cut by 2 bases and J by 2 bases, with 9 bases left in between. The CDR3 has 14 residues. This chain's CDR3 is CASSLSGKNYGYTF. The CDR3 DNA reads as TGTGCCAGCAGCTTAAGCGGTAAAAACTATGGCTACACCTTC.

The chain employs TRBV2 and TRBJ2-2, with no clear D. The CDR3 is 13 residues long. Trimming shortened V by 4 bases and J by 1 base, and 4 bases separated the two germline ends. CDR1 SNHLY and CDR2 FYNNEI come from the germline V gene. CDR3 residues: CASSVRNTGELFF. As DNA, the CDR3 is TGTGCCAGCAGTGTTCGGAACACCGGGGAGCTGTTTTTT.

This clone has just a few counts. The rearrangement uses TRBV6-6 and TRBJ1-2; 10 nucleotides line up with TRBD1. V was clipped by 6 bases and J by 8 bases; unmatched bases: 12. The germline V gene encodes CDR1 MNHNY and CDR2 SVGAGI (reference sequence). This CDR3 has 15 amino acids. Here the CDR3 reads CASRPSTGGTGGYTF. The CDR3 region has the DNA TGTGCCAGCAGACCCTCGACAGGGGGCACGGGAGGCTACACCTTC.

This clone was observed a few times. The chain has TRBV14 and TRBJ2-2, with 13 bases fitting TRBD2. V shed 4 bases and J 5 bases; nucleotides not matched to a gene: 4. The CDR3 runs 16 residues. CDR1 and CDR2 from the germline V gene are SGHDN and FVKESK. CDR3 in amino acids: CASSLTTSGRTGELFF. The CDR3 DNA sequence: TGTGCCAGCAGCCTAACGACTAGCGGGAGGACCGGGGAGCTGTTTTTT.